One sample yielded the 14 T cell receptor beta chains listed below, sequenced in a study of cytomegalovirus exposure and HLA in healthy donors. Repertoires were generated with immunoSEQ multiplex PCR, while TCRdb's copy carries only in-frame clones and drops some. This sample has more than 95,000 clones, with 86% found just once. Sequences were obtained from PBMCs. These receptors were obtained from a man between 18 and 35 years old in good health and CMV-seronegative.

The chain recombines TRBV6-5 with TRBJ2-3; tentative D call: TRBD1 (5 bases). V was shortened by 2 bases and J by 2 bases, with 8 bases between the two germline ends. CDR1 and CDR2 (germline): MNHEY, SVGAGI. There are 14 residues in the CDR3. CDR3 in DNA: TGTGCCAGCAGTTACACAGGCTCCACAGATACGCAGTATTTT. Translated, it gives CASSYTGSTDTQYF.

V gene TRBV27 combines with J gene TRBJ2-3, with 12 bases matching TRBD2. The CDR3 spans 19 residues. Germline V CDR1 and CDR2: MNHEY, SMNVEV (reference sequence). V was clipped by 4 bases and J by 4 bases; unmatched bases: 15. The CDR3: CASSSGWTSGTTFPDTQYF. DNA for the CDR3: TGTGCCAGCAGTTCCGGGTGGACTAGCGGGACGACTTTCCCAGATACGCAGTATTTT.

V is TRBV19 and J is TRBJ1-4, with D perhaps TRBD1 (6 bases). This CDR3 region has 14 residues. Germline lookup yields CDR1 LNHDA and CDR2 SQIVND (reference sequence). V lost 6 bases, J lost 7 bases, and 15 bases lay in between. The CDR3 loop reads CASSSIWGREKLFF. CDR3 DNA sequence: TGTGCCAGTAGCTCGATTTGGGGGCGTGAAAAACTGTTTTTT.

This clone was counted only a few times. The chain recombines TRBV5-1 with TRBJ1-4, with D possibly being TRBD1 (6 bases). Between the trimmed V and J ends, which lost 4 bases and 3 bases, there was a span of 13 bases. CDR3 size: 15 residues. Germline V gene data show CDR1 as SGHRS and CDR2 as YFSETQ. CDR3 nucleotide sequence: TGCGCCAGCAGCACCTCAGGGGCGTCTAATGAAAAACTGTTTTTT. It specifies CASSTSGASNEKLFF.

This clone was seen only once. The chain uses TRBV29-1 and TRBJ2-1; no clear D gene. This CDR3 is built from 14 residues. Trimming cost V 4 bases and J 5 bases, with 15 bases left between them. Germline lookup yields CDR1 SQVTM and CDR2 ANQGSEA. Written as DNA, the CDR3 is TGCAGCGTTGCCAAGGCAGGCATAAACAATGAGCAGTTCTTC. It specifies CSVAKAGINNEQFF.

The V and J genes are TRBV30 and TRBJ2-1, with 12 bases matching TRBD2. Germline lookup yields CDR1 GTSNPN and CDR2 SVGIG (reference sequence). This CDR3 comprises 17 residues. Trimming took 1 base from V and 3 from J; bases not matched to a gene: 7. CDR3 protein: CAWSGLAGGPNYNEQFF. The CDR3 DNA sequence: TGTGCCTGGAGTGGGCTAGCGGGAGGGCCCAACTACAATGAGCAGTTCTTC.

The chain couples TRBV6-5 to TRBJ1-1, with D possibly being TRBD1 (6 bases). CDR1 MNHEY and CDR2 SVGAGI come from the germline V gene. The CDR3 has 16 residues. V dropped 0 bases and J dropped 1 base, with 12 bases sitting between them. The CDR3 protein is CASSYSRYRENTEAFF. As DNA, the CDR3 is TGTGCCAGCAGTTACTCGAGGTACAGGGAGAACACTGAAGCTTTCTTT.

This clone was detected a few times. The chain carries TRBV29-1 and TRBJ1-2; 8 bases line up with TRBD1. Germline assignment: CDR1 SQVTM and CDR2 ANQGSEA. This CDR3 region has 12 residues. Unmatched junction bases numbered 7, after V lost 7 bases and J lost 6 bases. The CDR3 DNA follows: TGCAGCGGCGGACAGGGAGAGGATGGCTACACCTTC. Translation gives CSGGQGEDGYTF.

The chain employs TRBV12-5 and TRBJ1-5, with unresolved D. V dropped 3 bases and J dropped 0 bases, with 15 bases sitting between them. CDR1 and CDR2 (germline): LGHNT, FRNRAP. The CDR3 consists of 17 residues. The CDR3 protein is CASGFMAGTYSNQPQHF. The CDR3 nucleotides are TGTGCTAGTGGTTTTATGGCAGGAACTTATAGCAATCAGCCCCAGCATTTT.

The chain has TRBV5-1 and TRBJ2-1; 7 nucleotides match TRBD1. Trimming removed 1 base from V and 4 bases from J; junction bases left unmatched: 5. This CDR3 spans 15 amino acids. The germline V gene has CDR1 SGHRS and CDR2 YFSETQ. CDR3 nucleotide sequence: TGCGCCAGCAGCTTGACAGGGGCGATATACAATGAGCAGTTCTTC. Translation gives CASSLTGAIYNEQFF.

The genes are TRBV27 and TRBJ2-7, with TRBD2 matching 7 bases. V lost 2 bases, J lost 5 bases, and 9 bases stayed unmatched. Germline CDR1 is MNHEY and CDR2 is SMNVEV (reference sequence). The CDR3 runs to 15 residues. The CDR3 region is CASSLTGRAGDEQYF. In nucleotides, the CDR3 is TGTGCCAGCAGTTTAACGGGGAGGGCCGGGGACGAGCAGTACTTC.

The chain has TRBV9 and TRBJ2-5, with 9 bases matching TRBD2. The V segment lost 4 bases and the J segment 4 bases; nucleotides outside the gene matches: 8. Looked up from germline, CDR1 is SGDLS and CDR2 is YYNGEE. CDR3 length equals 15 residues. The CDR3 bases are TGTGCCAGCAGCCCCTCCGGGACTAGCCGAGAGACCCAGTACTTC. It specifies CASSPSGTSRETQYF.

The chain employs TRBV19 and TRBJ1-4; possibly TRBD1 for D (5 bases). Germline values: CDR1 LNHDA, CDR2 SQIVND (reference sequence). Trimming cost V 3 bases and J 10 bases, with 18 bases left between them. The CDR3 totals 15 residues. The CDR3: CASSIRRRGDAKLFF. CDR3 nucleotides: TGTGCCAGTAGTATCAGGCGGAGGGGTGATGCAAAACTGTTTTTT.

CDR3 in DNA: TGTGCCAGCAGCCCCGCAGGCATAACGTTAGCCCAGTACTTC. Encoded protein: CASSPAGITLAQYF. This chain uses TRBV5-6 with TRBJ2-5; D remains unclear. This CDR3 is 14 amino acids long. V gave up 4 bases and J gave up 9 bases, with 19 bases separating them. Germline-derived CDR1 and CDR2 are SGHDT and YYEEEE.